Presented here are 26 T cell receptor beta chains from one specimen sequenced in a study of cytomegalovirus exposure and HLA in healthy donors. Amplification used 60 Vbeta primers and 13 Jbeta primers. Data came from immunoSEQ multiplex PCR; TCRdb stores just in-frame clones and leaves some out. This repertoire includes 130,000 or so clones. Sequencing was performed on PBMCs. These receptor sequences come from a woman aged 35 to 49 in good health and CMV-seropositive.

The V and J genes are TRBV5-4 and TRBJ2-7; 10 nucleotides line up with TRBD2. The CDR3 spans 15 residues. The V segment lost 4 bases and the J segment 3 bases; nucleotides outside the gene matches: 7. Looked up from germline, CDR1 is SGHNT and CDR2 is YYREEE (reference sequence). CDR3: CASSTRAGGVYEQYF. The CDR3 nucleotides read TGTGCCAGCAGCACCCGAGCGGGAGGGGTCTACGAGCAGTACTTC.

Judged by frequency, this clone is medium-sized. The rearrangement joins TRBV6-1 to TRBJ1-1; 8 nucleotides align to TRBD1. Germline V lookup: CDR1 MNHNS, CDR2 SASEGT. This CDR3 contains 15 residues. V lost 7 bases and J lost 1; bases outside the gene matches: 8. The CDR3 coding sequence is TGTGCCAGCAACCCTCGAGGACAGGGGAACACTGAAGCTTTCTTT. This sequence encodes CASNPRGQGNTEAFF.

CDR3 coding DNA: TGCGCCAGCAGCTTGGCCGAACCCGGGCTAGCGGGAGTTGACGAGCAGTACTTC. It specifies CASSLAEPGLAGVDEQYF. The J gene is TRBJ2-7, the V gene TRBV5-1; 10 bases align to TRBD2. V shed 0 bases and J 5 bases; nucleotides not matched to a gene: 14. The CDR3 extends over 18 amino acids. Germline V gene lookup returns CDR1 SGHRS and CDR2 YFSETQ.

The V gene is TRBV7-9, the J gene TRBJ2-2; tentatively, D is TRBD2 (5 bases). The germline V and J ends were trimmed by 1 base and 6 bases, with 9 bases remaining between them. Germline V CDR1 and CDR2: SEHNR, FQNEAQ (reference sequence). This CDR3 region has 14 residues. The CDR3 nucleotides are TGTGCCAGCAGCTTAGGAAGGACTCCCGGGGAGCTGTTTTTT. Its translation: CASSLGRTPGELFF.

V usage is TRBV2 and J usage is TRBJ1-2; 7 bases agree with TRBD1. After removal of 8 bases from V and 2 bases from J, the junction contained 2 bases not matched to a gene. The CDR3 contains 12 residues. Germline V CDR1 and CDR2: SNHLY, FYNNEI. CDR3 amino acids: CASYRGNYGYTF. CDR3 DNA: TGTGCCAGCTACAGGGGAAACTATGGCTACACCTTC. The entire variable domain, with the rest obtained from reference TRBV2 and TRBJ1-2, is as follows: EPEVTQTPSHQVTQMGQEVILRCVPISNHLYFYWYRQILGQKVEFLVSFYNNEISEKSEIFDDQFSVERPDGSNFTLKIRSTKLEDSAMYFCASYRGNYGYTFGSGTRLTVV.

This rearrangement joins TRBV12-2 to TRBJ2-7; the D call TRBD2 from the table was never checked on the DNA. TRBV12-2 is a documented pseudogene. The CDR3 covers 20 residues. The CDR3 sequence: CASRQQSWLAEKGSSYEQYF. CDR3 nucleotide sequence: TGTGCAAGTCGCCAGCAATCGTGGCTAGCGGAAAAGGGGAGCTCCTACGAGCAGTACTTC.

The chain is built from TRBV6-1 and TRBJ1-1; tentative D call: TRBD1 (5 bases). CDR1 and CDR2 (germline): MNHNS, SASEGT. The CDR3 totals 15 residues. V shed 1 base and J shed 1 base, with 10 bases lying between them. For the CDR3, the DNA is TGTGCCAGCAGTGAAGTCCGTGGGGCGAACACTGAAGCTTTCTTT. It yields the protein CASSEVRGANTEAFF.

This chain links TRBV6-5 with TRBJ1-1; possible D gene TRBD1, 6 bases. Germline V gives CDR1 MNHEY, CDR2 SVGAGI. This CDR3 has 13 amino acids. V dropped 5 bases and J dropped 3 bases, with 10 bases sitting between them. The CDR3 reads CASSPQGYTEAFF. CDR3 DNA: TGTGCCAGCAGTCCCCAGGGGTACACTGAAGCTTTCTTT.

This chain links TRBV7-2 with TRBJ1-3; tentatively, D is TRBD1 (5 bases). Per germline, CDR1 SGHTA and CDR2 FQGNSA. The CDR3 covers 14 residues. Trimming took off 2 bases at V and 3 bases at J, with 8 bases between the two ends. This CDR3 reads CASSLRQGGNTIYF. The CDR3 DNA follows: TGTGCCAGCAGCTTACGGCAGGGTGGAAACACCATATATTTT.

The chain employs TRBV5-4 and TRBJ2-3, with 7 bases identical to TRBD2. CDR1 and CDR2 from the germline V gene are SGHNT and YYREEE (reference sequence). V was clipped by 4 bases and J by 2 bases; unmatched bases: 4. There are 14 residues in the CDR3. The CDR3, as DNA: TGTGCCAGCAGCGGGAGGGCTAACACAGATACGCAGTATTTT. The encoded protein is CASSGRANTDTQYF.

The chain employs TRBV5-1 and TRBJ2-1; the match to TRBD2 covers 12 bases. The germline CDR1 and CDR2 sequences are SGHRS and YFSETQ. The CDR3 consists of 15 residues. J gave up 7 bases and V 5 bases, and 7 bases lay outside the gene matches. The CDR3 protein is CASSAGTSGSNEQFF. DNA for the CDR3: TGCGCCAGCAGTGCCGGGACTAGCGGGTCTAATGAGCAGTTCTTC.

This chain joins TRBV21-1 and TRBJ1-5; TRBD1, the table's D call, lacks a check against the DNA. TRBV21-1 is a pseudogene locus. The CDR3 spans 20 residues. The CDR3 nucleotides read TGTGCCAGCAGCAGTGAGGGGGACGGGCCTTCGACTTATAGCAATCAGCCCCAGCATTTT. Protein: CASSSEGDGPSTYSNQPQHF.

The V call is TRBV5-4, the J call TRBJ2-7; 7 bases match TRBD1. Per germline, CDR1 SGHNT and CDR2 YYREEE (reference sequence). J gave up 5 bases and V 0 bases, and 2 bases lay outside the gene matches. This CDR3 is 13 amino acids long. The CDR3 sequence: CASSLVQGHEQYF. The CDR3 coding sequence is TGTGCCAGCAGCTTGGTACAGGGGCACGAGCAGTACTTC.

The chain uses TRBV5-1 and TRBJ2-1; 13 positions agree with TRBD2. In germline, CDR1 is SGHRS, CDR2 YFSETQ. The trim removed 4 bases at V and 4 bases at J, leaving 2 bases unmatched. This CDR3 has 15 residues. CDR3 DNA sequence: TGCGCCAGCAGCGGGGGACTAGCGGGGTACAATGAGCAGTTCTTC. Translated, it gives CASSGGLAGYNEQFF.

J is TRBJ1-1 and V is TRBV2; 7 positions agree with TRBD1. The CDR3 consists of 14 residues. Germline lookup yields CDR1 SNHLY and CDR2 FYNNEI. V lost 9 bases and J lost 0; bases outside the gene matches: 7. CDR3 in amino acids: CARRTGGMNTEAFF. The CDR3 nucleotides read TGTGCCAGACGGACAGGAGGCATGAACACTGAAGCTTTCTTT.

The chain links TRBV27 to TRBJ1-1; D call uncertain. The germline V gene encodes CDR1 MNHEY and CDR2 SMNVEV (reference sequence). The CDR3 consists of 14 residues. Trimming cost V 4 bases and J 2 bases, with 11 bases left between them. As DNA, the CDR3 is TGTGCCAGCAGTTCCGACATGGGTAACACTGAAGCTTTCTTT. Residues: CASSSDMGNTEAFF.

This chain connects TRBV5-4 to TRBJ2-1, with 13 bases fitting TRBD2. The CDR3 is made up of 15 amino acids. The germline V gene has CDR1 SGHNT and CDR2 YYREEE (reference sequence). V was clipped by 4 bases and J by 5 bases; unmatched bases: 3. The CDR3 reads CASSLGLAGDNEQFF. The CDR3 coding sequence is TGTGCCAGCAGCCTCGGACTAGCGGGAGACAATGAGCAGTTCTTC.

The chain links TRBV5-6 to TRBJ2-7, with 9 bases that match TRBD2. Germline loops: CDR1 SGHDT, CDR2 YYEEEE. The CDR3 covers 14 residues. The junction had 9 bases not matched to a gene; V was cut back by 0 bases and J by 11 bases. CDR3 nucleotide sequence: TGTGCCAGCAGCTTGGGGGACTTAGCGGGAGTTAAGTACTTC. Translating it yields CASSLGDLAGVKYF.

The rearrangement uses TRBV7-3 and TRBJ1-1; unclear D gene. V was pared by 1 base and J by 4 bases, with 7 bases between. The germline V gene encodes CDR1 SGHTA and CDR2 FQGTGA. The CDR3 extends over 13 amino acids. The CDR3 reads CASSLRPITEAFF. In DNA form, the CDR3 reads TGTGCCAGCAGCTTAAGGCCGATCACTGAAGCTTTCTTT.

For the CDR3, the DNA is TGTGCCAGCAGCCTATACAATGAGCAGTTCTTC. Protein: CASSLYNEQFF. The chain joins TRBV28 to TRBJ2-1; no definite D call. Between the trimmed V and J ends, which lost 6 bases and 4 bases, there was a span of 4 bases. CDR3 length: 11 residues. Germline values: CDR1 MDHEN, CDR2 SYDVKM. Together with reference TRBV28 and TRBJ2-1, the CDR3 gives the full variable domain: DVKVTQSSRYLVKRTGEKVFLECVQDMDHENMFWYRQDPGLGLRLIYFSYDVKMKEKGDIPEGYSVSREKKERFSLILESASTNQTSMYLCASSLYNEQFFGPGTRLTVL.

The genes are TRBV10-3 and TRBJ2-7; D unclear. Trimming shortened V by 4 bases and J by 1 base, and 8 bases separated the two germline ends. Germline CDR1 reads ENHRY; CDR2 reads SYGVKD. This CDR3 region has 13 residues. CDR3 in amino acids: CAISGGASYEQYF. CDR3 nucleotide sequence: TGTGCCATCAGTGGTGGAGCATCCTACGAGCAGTACTTC.

The chain carries TRBV28 and TRBJ1-2; 10 bases match TRBD1. V lost 5 bases to trimming and J lost 1 base; unmatched junction nucleotides: 10. The germline gives CDR1 MDHEN, CDR2 SYDVKM. The length of the CDR3 is 17 residues. This chain's CDR3 is CASSLDPGQGINYGYTF. The CDR3 DNA sequence: TGTGCCAGCAGTCTAGATCCGGGACAGGGGATTAACTATGGCTACACCTTC.

The rearrangement links TRBV6-5 to TRBJ2-3; 10 positions match TRBD2. The CDR3 covers 14 residues. Trimming took 5 bases from V and 6 from J; bases not matched to a gene: 5. Per germline, CDR1 MNHEY and CDR2 SVGAGI. CDR3 in amino acids: CASSQREGPDTQYF. The DNA for the CDR3 is TGTGCCAGCAGTCAGCGGGAGGGTCCCGATACGCAGTATTTT.

V and J are TRBV15 and TRBJ2-7; a weak D match, TRBD2 (7 bases). The V and J ends lost 0 bases and 7 bases respectively, with 16 bases between them. Germline V gene lookup returns CDR1 LNHNV and CDR2 YYDKDF (reference sequence). The CDR3 is 15 amino acids. CDR3 DNA: TGTGCCACCAGCAGAGATAATACGGGGGGCGCAGAGCAGTACTTC. This codes for CATSRDNTGGAEQYF. The full variable domain, rest sourced from reference TRBV15 and TRBJ2-7, is DAMVIQNPRYQVTQFGKPVTLSCSQTLNHNVMYWYQQKSSQAPKLLFHYYDKDFNNEADTPDNFQSRRPNTSFCFLDIRSPGLGDTAMYLCATSRDNTGGAEQYFGPGTRLTVT.

The V and J genes are TRBV7-3 and TRBJ2-7; 9 nucleotides match TRBD2. Trimming took 3 bases from V and 4 from J; bases not matched to a gene: 13. CDR1 and CDR2 from the germline V gene are SGHTA and FQGTGA. The length of the CDR3 is 17 residues. The CDR3 is CASSLGGGAGGIYEQYF. The CDR3 DNA reads TGTGCCAGCAGCTTGGGAGGGGGAGCGGGAGGTATTTACGAGCAGTACTTC.

CDR3 nucleotide sequence: TGTGCCAGCAACCCACCGGGACTAGCGGCCAATGAGCAGTTCTTC. This translates into CASNPPGLAANEQFF. This chain uses TRBV27 with TRBJ2-1, with TRBD2 matching 11 bases. This CDR3 has 15 residues. V shed 7 bases, J shed 6 bases, and the junction held 8 bases outside the gene matches. The germline gives CDR1 MNHEY, CDR2 SMNVEV (reference sequence).